The 4 T cell receptor beta chains below come from one sample, sequenced in a study of blood T cell repertoires in COVID-19. Generated by immunoSEQ multiplex PCR, the TCRdb table keeps only in-frame clones and is missing some. Of 95,000 to 130,000 clones listed, 90% are singletons. Sequencing was performed on peripheral blood. Receptors originate from a human donor with active COVID-19. The donor label of this sample is uncertain.

The genes are TRBV19 and TRBJ2-2; 9 nucleotides line up with TRBD2. Germline V gene data show CDR1 as LNHDA and CDR2 as SQIVND (reference sequence). The CDR3 has 18 residues. V lost 5 bases to trimming and J lost 4 bases; unmatched junction nucleotides: 14. CDR3 coding DNA: TGTGCCAGTAGTTGGGACGGATCTAGCGGGGTGGGCACCGGGGAGCTGTTTTTT. This codes for CASSWDGSSGVGTGELFF.

V usage is TRBV12-5 and J usage is TRBJ2-5, with TRBD2 as a possible D gene (6 bases). The germline V and J ends were trimmed by 1 base and 2 bases, with 14 bases remaining between them. Germline-derived CDR1 and CDR2 are LGHNT and FRNRAP. The CDR3 covers 16 residues. This chain's CDR3 is CASGLGAGGGQETQYF. CDR3 DNA sequence: TGTGCTAGTGGTTTGGGAGCGGGTGGGGGGCAAGAGACCCAGTACTTC.

The chain has TRBV19 and TRBJ2-3, with 7 bases that match TRBD2. CDR1 and CDR2 (germline): LNHDA, SQIVND (reference sequence). The trim removed 3 bases at V and 1 base at J, leaving 7 bases unmatched. CDR3 length: 16 amino acids. The CDR3 sequence: CASSIGRGRGTDTQYF. DNA for the CDR3: TGTGCCAGTAGTATTGGACGGGGGAGGGGCACAGATACGCAGTATTTT.

The J gene is TRBJ2-7, the V gene TRBV28, with D perhaps TRBD1 (5 bases). Trimming removed 5 bases at V and 0 bases at J, with 14 bases between. Germline V gene sequence: CDR1 MDHEN, CDR2 SYDVKM. CDR3 length: 15 residues. In DNA, the CDR3 is TGTGCCAGCAGTCCTAGGGGCATAAGCTCCTACGAGCAGTACTTC. Residues: CASSPRGISSYEQYF.